Following are 21 T cell receptor beta chains from one sample sequenced in a study of cytomegalovirus exposure and HLA in healthy donors. A multiplex PCR was run with 60 Vbeta primers and 13 Jbeta primers. Libraries were prepared by immunoSEQ multiplex PCR; TCRdb keeps only in-frame clonotypes and omits some of them. The sample carries about 88,000 clones, about 77% recorded once. What was sequenced was PBMCs. These TCRs come from a woman aged 40 to 49 in good health and CMV-seronegative.

The chain recombines TRBV2 with TRBJ2-3, with D possibly TRBD1 on 5 matching bases. V lost 9 bases and J lost 1, with 11 bases in between. The CDR3 is 13 amino acids. The germline CDR1 and CDR2 sequences are SNHLY and FYNNEI. CDR3 DNA sequence: TGTGCCAGGGACACAATTGGCACAGATACGCAGTATTTT. Translation: CARDTIGTDTQYF.

This clone was seen only a few times. The chain combines TRBV5-8 with TRBJ1-3; 7 nucleotides agree with TRBD1. Germline V gene lookup returns CDR1 SGHTS and CDR2 YDEGEE. V dropped 3 bases and J dropped 2; count of bases not matched to a gene: 5. This CDR3 comprises 15 residues. CDR3 in DNA: TGTGCCAGCAGCTCAACAGGGGCACCTGGAAACACCATATATTTT. This sequence encodes CASSSTGAPGNTIYF.

V and J are TRBV19 and TRBJ1-5, with D unclear. Trimming removed 3 bases from V and 6 bases from J, with 9 bases in between. There are 13 residues in the CDR3. CDR1 is LNHDA, CDR2 SQIVND, per germline (reference sequence). The CDR3 here is CASSIGGRQPQHF. The CDR3 DNA reads as TGTGCCAGTAGTATTGGAGGCCGTCAGCCCCAGCATTTT.

This clone turned up a few times. The gene calls are TRBV11-2 and TRBJ1-1; D uncertain. Germline V CDR1 and CDR2: SGHAT, FQNNGV. The CDR3 has 13 amino acids. V lost 3 bases, J lost 1 base, and 6 bases lay in between. In nucleotides, the CDR3 is TGTGCCAGCAGCTTGCGGGAGAACACTGAAGCTTTCTTT. This codes for CASSLRENTEAFF. Supplemented by reference TRBV11-2 and TRBJ1-1, the full variable domain reads EAGVAQSPRYKIIEKRQSVAFWCNPISGHATLYWYQQILGQGPKLLIQFQNNGVVDDSQLPKDRFSAERLKGVDSTLKIQPAKLEDSAVYLCASSLRENTEAFFGQGTRLTVV.

The genes are TRBV11-2 and TRBJ2-7; D is unclear. The V end lost 0 bases, the J end lost 1 base, and 7 bases lay between the germline ends. The CDR3 length is 14 residues. Germline values: CDR1 SGHAT, CDR2 FQNNGV. This CDR3 reads CASSLEGTSYEQYF. CDR3 nucleotides: TGTGCCAGCAGCTTAGAGGGCACTTCCTACGAGCAGTACTTC.

This rearrangement joins TRBV15 to TRBJ2-7; a possible D gene is TRBD2 (6 bases). The CDR3 contains 14 residues. Germline CDR1 reads LNHNV; CDR2 reads YYDKDF (reference sequence). Trimming shortened V by 1 base and J by 3 bases, and 10 bases separated the two germline ends. The DNA of the CDR3 is TGTGCCACCAGCAGAGCGGCGGGGAGCTACGAGCAGTACTTC. It codes for CATSRAAGSYEQYF.

This rearrangement joins TRBV18 to TRBJ1-4, with unresolved D. Germline CDR1 is KGHSH and CDR2 is LQKENI. V lost 0 bases and J 6 bases, leaving 11 bases between the germline ends. The CDR3 is made up of 15 amino acids. DNA of the CDR3: TGTGCCAGCTCACCACCAGGACTCAACTATGAAAAACTGTTTTTT. Protein sequence: CASSPPGLNYEKLFF.

This clone was picked up a small number of times. The chain employs TRBV5-1 and TRBJ2-5; maybe TRBD1 (9 bases). Germline CDR1 reads SGHRS; CDR2 reads YFSETQ. V was shortened by 2 bases and J by 10 bases, with 24 bases between the two germline ends. CDR3 size: 16 residues. The CDR3 loop is CASSFSGTGMGGGQYF. The CDR3 region has the DNA TGCGCCAGCAGCTTTAGCGGGACAGGGATGGGTGGTGGCCAGTACTTC.

The gene calls are TRBV10-3 and TRBJ2-7; 9 bases are a match to TRBD1. The CDR3 is 13 residues long. Trimming took 6 bases from V and 5 from J; bases not matched to a gene: 5. The germline V gene has CDR1 ENHRY and CDR2 SYGVKD. The CDR3, as DNA: TGTGCCATCAGGGGGACAGGGTGGGACGAGCAGTACTTC. This sequence encodes CAIRGTGWDEQYF.

Points on this clone: Other DNA sequences in this sample translate to the same CDR3. V is TRBV5-6 and J is TRBJ2-3; 8 bases agree with TRBD2. V trimming: 2 bases; J trimming: 3 bases; junction bases outside the gene matches: 2. Germline CDR1 and CDR2: SGHDT and YYEEEE. This CDR3 has 14 amino acids. The CDR3 loop is CASSFGGGTDTQYF. CDR3 coding DNA: TGTGCCAGCAGCTTCGGCGGGGGGACAGATACGCAGTATTTT.

This sequence joins TRBV6-1 and TRBJ2-7, with D perhaps TRBD1 (5 bases). Germline-derived CDR1 and CDR2 are MNHNS and SASEGT. The CDR3 spans 13 residues. V lost 4 bases, J lost 6 bases, and 13 bases lay in between. CDR3 sequence (DNA): TGTGCCAGCAGTGCGTTCCAGGGCGGCGAGCAGTACTTC. As protein: CASSAFQGGEQYF.

J is TRBJ1-2 and V is TRBV5-6; 8 bases map to TRBD1. J lost 7 bases, V lost 0 bases, and 5 bases had no gene match. The CDR3 sequence is 14 residues long. CDR1 is SGHDT, CDR2 YYEEEE, per germline. In DNA form, the CDR3 reads TGTGCCAGCAGCTTGGCTCGACAGGGGATTGGCTACACCTTC. Its protein is CASSLARQGIGYTF.

CDR3 amino acids: CASSAAAGQFSSPLHF. The DNA of the CDR3 is TGTGCCAGCAGCGCAGCGGCGGGACAGTTTTCTTCACCCCTCCACTTT. This chain connects TRBV9 to TRBJ1-6, with 7 bases fitting TRBD1. This CDR3 comprises 16 residues. In germline, CDR1 is SGDLS, CDR2 YYNGEE. V lost 3 bases to trimming and J lost 9 bases; unmatched junction nucleotides: 12.

The V and J genes are TRBV4-3 and TRBJ2-7; D perhaps matches TRBD1 (5 bases). The germline V gene encodes CDR1 LGHNA and CDR2 YSLEER. The CDR3 is 15 residues long. Trimming cost V 0 bases and J 3 bases, with 12 bases left between them. The CDR3 nucleotides are TGCGCCAGCAGCCAAGATGTGAACAGGCTCTACGAGCAGTACTTC. Residues: CASSQDVNRLYEQYF.

V gene TRBV5-1 combines with J gene TRBJ1-2; 10 nucleotides line up with TRBD1. Germline V lookup: CDR1 SGHRS, CDR2 YFSETQ. There are 17 residues in the CDR3. J was trimmed by 4 bases and V by 2 bases; bases with no gene match: 11. For the CDR3, the DNA is TGCGCCAGCAGCTTCTCTGGGACAGGGGCGATCATCTATGGCTACACCTTC. This sequence encodes CASSFSGTGAIIYGYTF.

The V and J genes are TRBV5-1 and TRBJ1-6; no clear D. Trimming removed 0 bases at V and 8 bases at J, with 12 bases between. Germline V CDR1 and CDR2: SGHRS, YFSETQ. The CDR3 extends over 15 amino acids. CDR3: CASSLASGWYSPLHF. DNA of the CDR3: TGCGCCAGCAGCTTGGCTTCGGGTTGGTATTCACCCCTCCACTTT.

The gene calls are TRBV10-3 and TRBJ1-6, with TRBD1 as a possible D gene (5 bases). The germline V and J ends were trimmed by 2 bases and 2 bases, with 10 bases remaining between them. Germline lookup yields CDR1 ENHRY and CDR2 SYGVKD. The CDR3 is 16 amino acids. The CDR3 is CAISEGSGTYNSPLHF. Written as DNA, the CDR3 is TGTGCCATCAGTGAGGGTTCAGGGACCTATAATTCACCCCTCCACTTT.

The chain has TRBV4-2 and TRBJ2-2; D is perhaps TRBD2 (7 bases). This CDR3 has 17 residues. Trimming pared 0 bases from V and 1 base from J, leaving 12 bases between. CDR1 and CDR2 from the germline V gene are LGHNA and YNFKEQ. The CDR3 DNA reads TGTGCCAGCAGCCAAGATATCGGGGGGCTGAACACCGGGGAGCTGTTTTTT. Protein product: CASSQDIGGLNTGELFF.

This sequence joins TRBV14 and TRBJ1-1, with 8 bases lining up with TRBD1. J lost 1 base, V lost 4 bases, and 8 bases had no gene match. Germline V gene sequence: CDR1 SGHDN, CDR2 FVKESK. The CDR3 spans 16 residues. CDR3 nucleotide sequence: TGTGCCAGCAGCCCCCCGAGGACAGGGACGAACACTGAAGCTTTCTTT. It encodes CASSPPRTGTNTEAFF.

The CDR3 nucleotides are TGTGCCAGCAGCTTCCCCGGGACAGGGAGCCAGAACTATGGCTACACCTTC. It codes for CASSFPGTGSQNYGYTF. The J gene is TRBJ1-2, the V gene TRBV7-9, with 9 bases aligning to TRBD1. With 3 bases clipped from V and 2 bases from J, the junction kept 10 bases outside the gene matches. This CDR3 region has 17 residues. Per germline, CDR1 SEHNR and CDR2 FQNEAQ (reference sequence).

The chain has TRBV7-2 and TRBJ2-3; no reliable D call. This CDR3 comprises 11 residues. Germline values: CDR1 SGHTA, CDR2 FQGNSA. The germline V and J ends were trimmed by 6 bases and 5 bases, with 6 bases remaining between them. The CDR3 coding sequence is TGTGCCAGCAGGGTCGGAGATACGCAGTATTTT. Protein product: CASRVGDTQYF.